The subject of this entry is one TCR beta chain. These data belong to a study of blood T cell repertoires in COVID-19. Measured with immunoSEQ multiplex PCR; TCRdb has only the in-frame clones, and not every one. The sample has roughly 500,000 clones, approximately 90% seen once; the top ten hold 1.5% to 2%. Germline trimming cut 5 bases from V and 8 bases from J; bases unmatched to any gene: 8. Germline CDR1 SGHTA, CDR2 FQGNSA. There are 13 residues in the CDR3. The sequenced sample consisted of PBMCs or T cells enriched from blood (not recorded which). This clonotype was sampled from a woman aged 40 to 49 who had recovered from COVID-19. This chain connects TRBV7-2 to TRBJ1-2; 7 positions agree with TRBD1. CDR3 nucleotides: TGTGCCAGCAGCCAAGGACAGGAACGGGGCTACACCTTC. This codes for CASSQGQERGYTF.